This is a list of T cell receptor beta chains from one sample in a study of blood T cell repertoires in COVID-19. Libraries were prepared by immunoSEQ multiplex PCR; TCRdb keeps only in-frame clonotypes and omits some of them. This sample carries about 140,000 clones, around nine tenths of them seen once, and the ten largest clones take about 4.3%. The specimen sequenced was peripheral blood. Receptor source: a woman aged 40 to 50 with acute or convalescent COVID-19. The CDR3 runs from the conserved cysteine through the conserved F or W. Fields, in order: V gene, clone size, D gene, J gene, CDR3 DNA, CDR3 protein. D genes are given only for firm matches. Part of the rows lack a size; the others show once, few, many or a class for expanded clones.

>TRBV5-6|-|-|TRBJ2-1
TGTGCCGGGGGCCAGACTGGAACCAATGAGCAGTTCTTC
CAGGQTGTNEQFF
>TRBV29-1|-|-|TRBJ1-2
TGCAGCGTTGAGGCAGGGGATGGCTACACCTTC
CSVEAGDGYTF
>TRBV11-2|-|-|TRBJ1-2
TGTGCCAGCAGCTTAGGCAGGGTTGACTATGGCTACACCTTC
CASSLGRVDYGYTF
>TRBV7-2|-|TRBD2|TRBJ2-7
TGTGCCAGCAGCTTACTGACTAGCGGGGGGAACGAGCAGTACTTC
CASSLLTSGGNEQYF
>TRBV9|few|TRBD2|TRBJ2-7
TGTGCCAGCAGCGTAGGAGGACTAGCGGGAACCTACGAGCAGTACTTC
CASSVGGLAGTYEQYF
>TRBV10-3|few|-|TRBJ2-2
TGTGCCATCAGTGGTTCGCTACCGAACACCGGGGAGCTGTTTTTT
CAISGSLPNTGELFF
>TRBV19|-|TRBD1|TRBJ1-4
TGTGCCAGTAATCCCGGACAGGTTAAAAATGAAAAACTGTTTTTT
CASNPGQVKNEKLFF
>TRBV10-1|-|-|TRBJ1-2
TGCGCCAGTGTGGGCCGGGGCTATGGCTACACCTTC
CASVGRGYGYTF
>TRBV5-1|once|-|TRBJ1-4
TGCGCCAGCAGCGCCTCCTCGGATCGGAGTGAAAAACTGTTTTTT
CASSASSDRSEKLFF
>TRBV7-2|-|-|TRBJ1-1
TGTGCCAGCAGCTTAATCCGGAGCGCTGAAGCTTTCTTT
CASSLIRSAEAFF
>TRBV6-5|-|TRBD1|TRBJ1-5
TGTGCCAGCAGTCCCGGGACAGGGGAGGTTCAGCCCCAGCATTTT
CASSPGTGEVQPQHF
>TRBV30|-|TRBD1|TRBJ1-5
TGTGCCTGGAGCGAGGGACAGGGCCCCAATCAGCCCCAGCATTTT
CAWSEGQGPNQPQHF
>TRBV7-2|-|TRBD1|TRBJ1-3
TGTGCCAGCAGCTTGGGACAGGGGGCCCACTCTGGAAACACCATATATTTT
CASSLGQGAHSGNTIYF
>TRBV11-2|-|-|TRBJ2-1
TGTGCCAGCAGCCAAACGACCGGGACTGGGCCTTCCTACAATGAGCAGTTCTTC
CASSQTTGTGPSYNEQFF
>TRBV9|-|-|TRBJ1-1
TGTGCCAGCAGCGCTAGTACAGGTTCCTACACTGAAGCTTTCTTT
CASSASTGSYTEAFF
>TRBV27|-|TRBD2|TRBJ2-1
TGTGCCAGCAGCTGGGTACTAGCGGCAGCGCAGTTCTTC
CASSWVLAAAQFF
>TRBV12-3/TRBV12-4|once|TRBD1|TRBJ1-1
TGTGCCAGCAGTTTTGGGACAGGGACTGAAGCTTTCTTT
CASSFGTGTEAFF
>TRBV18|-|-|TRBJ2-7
TGTGCCAGCTCAAGGACAGGAGGGTACGAGCAGTACTTC
CASSRTGGYEQYF
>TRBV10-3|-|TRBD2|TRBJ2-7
TGTGCCATCAGTGCGACAGCGGGGACCTACGAGCAGTACTTC
CAISATAGTYEQYF
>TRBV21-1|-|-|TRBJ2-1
TGTGCCAGCAGCAAACTCCGTAGGTGCGGGTTGGATTACCATGAGCAGTTCTTC
CASSKLRRCGLDYHEQFF
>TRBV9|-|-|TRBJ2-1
TGTGCCAGCAGCGTAGGAGGACGGCGGGCATCCTACAATGAGCAGTTCTTC
CASSVGGRRASYNEQFF
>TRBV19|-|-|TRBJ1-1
TGTGCCAGTAGTATATCAAGATCCAGGGAACACTTCTTGAACACTGAAGCTTTCTTT
CASSISRSREHFLNTEAFF
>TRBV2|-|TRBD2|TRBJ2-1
TGTGCCAGGGAGACTAGCGGGAGTCGAAATGAGCAGTTCTTC
CARETSGSRNEQFF
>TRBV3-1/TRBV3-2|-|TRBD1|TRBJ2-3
TGTGCCAGCAGCCAAACAGGGGGCGCAGATACGCAGTATTTT
CASSQTGGADTQYF
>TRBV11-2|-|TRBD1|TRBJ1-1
TGTGCCAGCAGCCTTGACAGGGGTGGGAACACTGAAGCTTTCTTT
CASSLDRGGNTEAFF
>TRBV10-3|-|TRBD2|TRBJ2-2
TGTGCCACCCTGGGACTACCTCAAACCGGGGAGCTGTTTTTT
CATLGLPQTGELFF
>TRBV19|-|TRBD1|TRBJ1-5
TGTGCCAGTAACCGACAGGGGGCCAATCAGCCCCAGCATTTT
CASNRQGANQPQHF
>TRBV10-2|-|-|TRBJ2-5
TGCGCCAGCAGTGAGTTGGGCTCCCCACGGACCCAGTACTTC
CASSELGSPRTQYF